The clone carrying this TCR beta chain came up many times. Its antigen remains unidentified. Unique molecular identifiers were included in an RNA-based 3' RACE TCR library. In TCRdb, the 3' RACE reads were re-called with MiXCR into one record per CDR3 protein. The table records about 37,000 distinct CDR3 sequences, over 6.5% of them present only once. The data stem from a study of HIV-infected children after antiretroviral therapy interruption. Study-level background: Interruption group median age roughly 10 years; continuous group roughly 8 years. Study-wide results and limits: By the end of treatment interruption, naive CD4+ clonality (Gini) increased.

Treatment reported: PENTA 11 planned treatment interruption arm or continuous ART arm. Naive CD4+ CD45RA+ CD45RO- T cells were FACS-sorted from thawed PBMCs. CDR1 is DFQATT, CDR2 SNEGSKA, per germline (reference sequence). V lost 6 bases and J lost 8, with 16 bases in between. The CDR3 has 13 residues. The chain links TRBV20-1 to TRBJ1-4; D is possibly TRBD1 (6 bases). The clonotype was recovered from a pool of human donors with HIV. This specimen consisted of CD45RA+ CD4+ T cells from PBMCs, pooled from several time points, obtained from a donor given antiretroviral therapy, either interrupted or continuous. Sample subset: naive CD4+ CD45RA+ CD45RO- T cells. This CDR3 reads CSASQGKVEKLFF. CDR3 nucleotide sequence: TGCAGTGCCTCCCAGGGGAAAGTAGAAAAACTGTTTTTT.